Described below is a single TCR beta chain sequence and its context. This sample was taken from a study of cytomegalovirus exposure and HLA in healthy donors. Amplification used 60 Vbeta primers and 13 Jbeta primers. The table came from immunoSEQ multiplex PCR; TCRdb's copy has only in-frame clones and leaves some out. The sample holds 160,000 or so clones, around 82% seen once. The germline CDR1 and CDR2 sequences are MDHEN and SYDVKM. With 4 bases removed from V and 5 bases from J, the gap between germline ends came to 17 bases. This CDR3 spans 15 amino acids. The material sequenced was PBMCs. The chain uses TRBV28 and TRBJ1-1; possibly TRBD1 for D (6 bases). The source of this sequence is a man in his fifties or sixties in good health and CMV-seropositive. CDR3 protein: CASSSPGTRETEAFF. The DNA of the CDR3 is TGTGCCAGCAGTTCGCCGGGGACACGGGAAACTGAAGCTTTCTTT.